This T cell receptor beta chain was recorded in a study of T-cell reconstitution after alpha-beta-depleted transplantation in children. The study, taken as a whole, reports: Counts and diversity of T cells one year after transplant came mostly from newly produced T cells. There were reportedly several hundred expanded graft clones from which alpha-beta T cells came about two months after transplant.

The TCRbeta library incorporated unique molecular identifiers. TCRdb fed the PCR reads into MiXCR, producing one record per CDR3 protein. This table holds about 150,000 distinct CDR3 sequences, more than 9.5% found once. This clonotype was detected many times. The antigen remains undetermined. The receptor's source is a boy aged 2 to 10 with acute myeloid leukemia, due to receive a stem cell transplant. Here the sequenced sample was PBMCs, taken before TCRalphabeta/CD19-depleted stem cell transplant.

This CDR3 is CATSRDLDREYGYTF. Written as DNA, the CDR3 is TGTGCCACCAGCAGAGATCTGGACAGGGAGTATGGCTACACCTTC. The V and J genes are TRBV15 and TRBJ1-2; 8 bases fit TRBD1. Germline lookup yields CDR1 LNHNV and CDR2 YYDKDF (reference sequence). Germline trimming cut 0 bases from V and 5 bases from J; bases unmatched to any gene: 5. This CDR3 has 15 residues.